This is a list of T cell receptor beta chains from one sample in a study of immune evolution from preneoplasia to lung adenocarcinoma. Here immunoSEQ multiplex PCR was the method, and the copy in TCRdb shows in-frame clones only, minus some. The table shows roughly 8,300 clones, with 80% to 90% occurring only once. The specimen sequenced was FFPE minimally invasive lung adenocarcinoma tissue. These receptor sequences come from a person aged 65-85 years with lung adenocarcinoma. Each CDR3 is given with its conserved first and last residue. The D gene is left open where the match is weak. Expanded clones get a size class; other rows say once, few or many, or leave the size out.

D gene | clone size | CDR3 length | J gene | V gene | CDR3 protein | CDR3 DNA
NA | once | 14 | TRBJ2-7 | TRBV9 | CASSSGTNSYEQYF | TGTGCCAGCAGCTCAGGGACCAATTCCTACGAGCAGTACTTC
TRBD1 | NA | 15 | TRBJ2-2 | TRBV10-1 | CASSGGQGILGELFF | TGCGCCAGCAGTGGAGGACAGGGTATTTTGGGGGAGCTGTTTTTT
TRBD1 | NA | 14 | TRBJ1-4 | TRBV5-1 | CASSLTGGEEKLFF | TGCGCCAGCAGCTTGACAGGGGGCGAAGAAAAACTGTTTTTT
NA | once | 13 | TRBJ2-7 | TRBV28 | CASSLGDHSQQYF | TGTGCCAGCAGTTTGGGGGACCACAGTCAGCAGTACTTC
NA | NA | 13 | TRBJ2-1 | TRBV12-2 | CALVASGANEQFF | NA
TRBD1 | NA | 14 | TRBJ1-3 | TRBV19 | CASSTGQGGNTIYF | TGTGCCAGTAGTACTGGACAGGGTGGAAACACCATATATTTT
NA | once | 14 | TRBJ1-5 | TRBV2 | CAGGGGAGNQPQHF | TGTGCCGGGGGAGGGGGGGCTGGCAATCAGCCCCAGCATTTT
NA | NA | 15 | TRBJ1-1 | TRBV28 | CASSDNTFYRSMAFF | TGTGCCAGCAGTGATAACACGTTTTATCGGAGTATGGCTTTCTTT
TRBD1 | once | 16 | TRBJ1-1 | TRBV11-1 | CASRPTRGRGNTEAFF | TGTGCCAGCAGACCGACTAGGGGGCGAGGGAACACTGAAGCTTTCTTT
NA | once | 15 | TRBJ1-5 | TRBV4-1 | CASSQGWDTNQPQHF | TGCGCCAGCAGCCAAGGTTGGGACACCAATCAGCCCCAGCATTTT
TRBD1 | NA | 14 | TRBJ1-2 | TRBV27 | CASGNRGSIYGYTF | TGTGCCAGCGGTAACAGGGGGTCAATCTATGGCTACACCTTC
TRBD1 | NA | 16 | TRBJ1-4 | TRBV4-2 | CASSQDPGTEGEKLFF | TGTGCCAGCAGCCAAGACCCCGGGACAGAGGGTGAAAAACTGTTTTTT
NA | NA | 17 | TRBJ1-2 | TRBV6-7 | CASSNHVRDIANYGYTF | TGTGCCAGCAGTAACCACGTGAGGGACATAGCTAACTATGGCTACACCTTC
NA | NA | 14 | TRBJ1-5 | TRBV19 | CASSTRRGAQPQHF | TGTGCCAGTAGTACCCGCAGGGGTGCGCAGCCCCAGCATTTT
TRBD1 | NA | 16 | TRBJ1-4 | TRBV5-1 | CASSPGQGSPGEKLFF | TGCGCCAGCAGCCCCGGACAGGGTAGCCCTGGAGAAAAACTGTTTTTT
TRBD1 | NA | 16 | TRBJ2-2 | TRBV15 | CATRLTGQGNIGELFF | TGTGCCACCAGACTTACAGGACAGGGGAACATCGGGGAGCTGTTTTTT
NA | NA | 13 | TRBJ1-5 | TRBV18 | CASSPDRNQPQHF | TGTGCCAGCTCCCCCGACAGGAATCAGCCCCAGCATTTT
TRBD2 | NA | 13 | TRBJ2-1 | TRBV11-2 | CASSYGRGAVQFF | TGTGCCAGCAGCTACGGGCGGGGGGCTGTGCAGTTCTTC
TRBD1 | NA | 13 | TRBJ2-7 | TRBV25-1 | CASSEGQYYEQYF | TGTGCCAGCAGTGAGGGACAGTACTACGAGCAGTACTTC
NA | NA | 13 | TRBJ2-1 | TRBV19 | CASSGTNYNEQFF | TGTGCCAGTAGTGGGACAAACTACAATGAGCAGTTCTTC
NA | NA | 14 | TRBJ2-3 | TRBV15 | CATSPDGFRDTQYF | TGTGCCACCAGTCCGGACGGGTTCCGAGATACGCAGTATTTT
TRBD2 | NA | 14 | TRBJ2-3 | TRBV18 | CASSSGGGTDTQYF | TGTGCCAGCTCCTCGGGGGGGGGCACAGATACGCAGTATTTT
NA | NA | 16 | TRBJ2-3 | TRBV5-1 | CASSPLGAGLTDTQYF | TGCGCCAGCAGCCCGCTGGGGGCAGGGCTTACAGATACGCAGTATTTT
TRBD1 | once | 15 | TRBJ2-3 | TRBV9 | CASSVTGQGVETQYF | TGTGCCAGCAGCGTTACGGGACAGGGTGTTGAGACGCAGTATTTT
NA | NA | 15 | TRBJ2-2 | TRBV7-2 | CASSFRGGGTGELFF | TGTGCCAGCAGCTTCCGGGGTGGTGGCACCGGGGAGCTGTTTTTT
NA | NA | 14 | TRBJ2-1 | TRBV7-7 | CASSLALEYNEQFF | TGTGCTAGCAGCTTAGCACTAGAGTACAATGAGCAGTTCTTC
TRBD1 | NA | 11 | TRBJ1-2 | TRBV29-1 | CSVDRVGGYTF | TGCAGCGTGGACAGGGTAGGCGGCTACACCTTC
NA | once | 15 | TRBJ1-1 | TRBV5-1 | CASSSMTRDGTEAFF | TGCGCCAGCAGCTCAATGACCAGGGACGGCACTGAAGCTTTCTTT
TRBD2 | NA | 16 | TRBJ2-1 | TRBV5-4 | CASSLAASGAHNEQFF | TGTGCCAGCAGCTTGGCGGCTAGCGGGGCTCACAATGAGCAGTTCTTC
NA | NA | 14 | TRBJ1-3 | TRBV5-1 | CASSQTSSGNTIYF | TGCGCCAGCAGCCAGACTAGCTCTGGAAACACCATATATTTT
TRBD1 | NA | 15 | TRBJ1-4 | TRBV11-2 | CASNRGQGPNEKLFF | TGTGCCAGCAACCGTGGACAGGGCCCTAATGAAAAACTGTTTTTT
TRBD2 | few | 13 | TRBJ2-3 | TRBV5-6 | CASGTSGGDTQYF | TGTGCCTCTGGGACTAGCGGGGGGGATACGCAGTATTTT
NA | NA | 15 | TRBJ2-4 | TRBV10-3 | CAISESRDGKNIQYF | TGTGCCATCAGTGAGTCGCGGGACGGTAAAAACATTCAGTACTTC
TRBD1 | NA | 15 | TRBJ2-1 | TRBV7-6 | CASSPGDRGAGEQFF | TGTGCCAGCAGCCCCGGGGACAGGGGAGCAGGTGAGCAGTTCTTC
TRBD1 | NA | 15 | TRBJ1-4 | TRBV5-1 | CASSPRQGPNEKLFF | TGCGCCAGCAGCCCTCGACAGGGGCCGAATGAAAAACTGTTTTTT
NA | NA | 14 | TRBJ2-2 | TRBV6-6 | CASSYAGEGGELFF | TGTGCCAGCAGTTACGCAGGGGAGGGCGGGGAGCTGTTTTTT
NA | NA | 11 | TRBJ2-7 | TRBV7-9 | CASSLSYEQYF | TGTGCCAGCAGCTTATCCTACGAGCAGTACTTC
NA | once | 15 | TRBJ1-1 | TRBV27 | CASSLYPVEVTEAFF | TGTGCCAGCAGTTTATATCCCGTGGAGGTCACTGAAGCTTTCTTT
TRBD1 | NA | 15 | TRBJ2-7 | TRBV7-8 | CASSAITGGNGKQYF | TGTGCCAGCAGCGCCATCACAGGGGGCAACGGGAAGCAGTACTTC
NA | NA | 15 | TRBJ2-1 | TRBV6-4 | CASSSSGEPYNEQFF | TGTGCCAGCAGTTCGTCAGGGGAGCCCTACAATGAGCAGTTCTTC
NA | NA | 14 | TRBJ2-3 | TRBV7-3 | CASSLSRDTDTQYF | TGTGCCAGCAGCTTGTCTAGGGACACAGATACGCAGTATTTT